The T cell receptor beta chain under discussion was sequenced for a study of blood T cell repertoires in COVID-19 (dated by TCRdb to about 2020). Background on the whole study: Collaborator samples came from the United States, Italy and Spain and covered acute and convalescent phases of COVID-19. The prospective study material was composed of cDNA or gDNA derived from T cells, B-cell-depleted T cells, or PBMCs. Deeply sampled blood TCRbeta repertoires from subjects exposed to, actively infected with, or recovered from COVID-19 were included in the dataset. A freely available public database, intended as a resource for researchers studying the immune response to SARS-CoV-2, is where the repertoires were released. The samples were drawn from two sources: the first 160 participants of the ongoing ImmuneRACE study, and 1,254 subjects contributed by 6 global collaborators. The sample metadata nearly always contained a de-identified subject ID, COVID-19 status, age in years and sex. HLA class I and class II types, where available, came from metadata supplied by the sample provider rather than from assay-based typing.

TCRbeta CDR3 regions were amplified from genomic DNA by means of the immunoSEQ Assay, a bias-controlled multiplex PCR. The paper's processing steps were these. The number of nucleated cells in each sample was estimated by amplification of reference gene primers within the assay. Sequence reads were collapsed and filtered to measure the absolute abundance of every unique TCRbeta CDR3 rearrangement. For each sample, productive Simpson clonality was calculated as the square root of Simpson's diversity index across productive rearrangements. TCRdb's version of the immuneACCESS table is confined to in-frame rearrangements and falls short of the full clone set. An unresolved V gene accounts for under half of the shortfall where checked; the remainder is of unknown origin. V and J calls and clone size are as listed in that table; D and trimming were resolved from the DNA. This sample has 200,000 to 250,000 clones in its table, and more than 70% of those were observed once. The ten largest clones take up around 2.2% of the sample.

The CDR3 goes from the cysteine to the phenylalanine over 13 residues. The read is trimmed to its CDR3 DNA, 39 bases read in frame from base 1. Trimming accounts for 8 bases at V and 8 bases at J, while the number of junction bases matched to no gene is 5. CDR1 MDHEN and CDR2 SYDVKM are derived from the germline V gene. Another Seattle source contributed samples from volunteer blood donors who had recovered from COVID-19. Collaborating institutions collected whole blood in K2EDTA tubes following their own protocols. For TCRbeta analysis, collaborators shipped samples as frozen whole blood, isolated PBMCs, or DNA extracted from either of those sample types. As to this clone: Its target antigen remains unknown. Base quality data are lacking; no much larger clone is found one base away.

The research as a whole found: Clinical and demographic metadata were provided uncurated, with the amount varying by source and participant.

The clonotype was recovered from a woman in her forties who had recovered from COVID-19. The specimen sequenced was peripheral blood. The chain was built from TRBV28 and TRBJ1-4; a stretch of 10 junction bases matches TRBD1. The nucleotides read TGTGCCAGCCGGGACAGGGGACCCGAAAAACTGTTTTTT. This translates into CASRDRGPEKLFF.